These T cell receptor beta chains were read from a single sample in a study of vaccination and CD4 T cells after COVID-19. Using its own MiXCR run on the PCR reads, TCRdb lists one record per CDR3 protein. The data hold about 8,800 distinct CDR3 sequences, with almost 50% observed a single time. These receptors have no identified antigens. Sequences were obtained from CD4+ T cells from blood, cultured in vitro. All receptors come from a human donor who had recovered from COVID-19. Both conserved end residues are trimmed from each CDR3. Fields, in order: V gene, D gene, J gene, CDR3 protein. A D gene is named only where the DNA matches it firmly.

V gene: TRBV20-1
D gene: .
J gene: TRBJ1-1
CDR3 protein: SARVVGLGTEAF

V gene: TRBV9
D gene: TRBD1
J gene: TRBJ2-5
CDR3 protein: ASSPRDRGGQETQY

V gene: TRBV7-2
D gene: TRBD2
J gene: TRBJ2-3
CDR3 protein: ASSLGVGGAFFGTDTQY

V gene: TRBV27
D gene: TRBD2
J gene: TRBJ2-1
CDR3 protein: ASSPRASGGAEQF

V gene: TRBV10-3
D gene: .
J gene: TRBJ1-5
CDR3 protein: AISDSNQPQH

V gene: TRBV24-1
D gene: .
J gene: TRBJ2-5
CDR3 protein: ATSGGNQETQY

V gene: TRBV2
D gene: .
J gene: TRBJ1-2
CDR3 protein: ASSVSQARGYT

V gene: TRBV12-3/TRBV12-4
D gene: .
J gene: TRBJ2-1
CDR3 protein: ASSFGGPYNEQF

V gene: TRBV6-2/TRBV6-3
D gene: .
J gene: TRBJ2-5
CDR3 protein: ASTKSQGPPTQY

V gene: TRBV25-1
D gene: TRBD1
J gene: TRBJ1-1
CDR3 protein: ASSDPSRTGGNTEAF

V gene: TRBV29-1
D gene: .
J gene: TRBJ1-1
CDR3 protein: SVEVLNTEAF

V gene: TRBV7-2
D gene: .
J gene: TRBJ1-5
CDR3 protein: ASSSQGYNSNQPQH

V gene: TRBV27
D gene: .
J gene: TRBJ2-2
CDR3 protein: ASSPGQGHSNTGELF

V gene: TRBV6-1
D gene: TRBD2
J gene: TRBJ2-1
CDR3 protein: ASSDLTSGRWNEQF

V gene: TRBV7-9
D gene: .
J gene: TRBJ2-1
CDR3 protein: ASSLEGNEQF

V gene: TRBV24-1
D gene: .
J gene: TRBJ2-5
CDR3 protein: ATSDRVLSQETQY

V gene: TRBV7-2
D gene: .
J gene: TRBJ1-1
CDR3 protein: ASSPFGYNTEAF

V gene: TRBV7-2
D gene: TRBD2
J gene: TRBJ2-7
CDR3 protein: ASSLRLGGGAEYEQY

V gene: TRBV19
D gene: TRBD1
J gene: TRBJ1-2
CDR3 protein: ASSRHRSGTGDYGYT

V gene: TRBV19
D gene: TRBD1
J gene: TRBJ1-2
CDR3 protein: ASTEGQSNYGYT

V gene: TRBV21-1
D gene: .
J gene: TRBJ2-5
CDR3 protein: ASITRTGWVHEETQY

V gene: TRBV27
D gene: TRBD1
J gene: TRBJ1-6
CDR3 protein: ASSLSKGARNSPLH

V gene: TRBV27
D gene: .
J gene: TRBJ1-2
CDR3 protein: ASSLQGYGYT

V gene: TRBV7-2
D gene: TRBD2
J gene: TRBJ2-3
CDR3 protein: ASSLKRDYKY

V gene: TRBV2
D gene: TRBD1
J gene: TRBJ2-7
CDR3 protein: ASTGTGGYEQY

V gene: TRBV6-5
D gene: .
J gene: TRBJ1-6
CDR3 protein: ASSYSSALGGLH

V gene: TRBV14
D gene: TRBD1
J gene: TRBJ2-3
CDR3 protein: ASSHQGTASTDTQY

V gene: TRBV30
D gene: .
J gene: TRBJ1-2
CDR3 protein: AWSQSGGIGGYT

V gene: TRBV24-1
D gene: TRBD2
J gene: TRBJ2-2
CDR3 protein: ATSDSAGAGVGELF

V gene: TRBV19
D gene: TRBD1
J gene: TRBJ1-2
CDR3 protein: ASSPALGQGSGYT

V gene: TRBV30
D gene: .
J gene: TRBJ2-7
CDR3 protein: AWSVPGLRKIYEQY

V gene: TRBV12-3/TRBV12-4
D gene: .
J gene: TRBJ1-1
CDR3 protein: ASSRLNTEAF

V gene: TRBV7-3
D gene: .
J gene: TRBJ2-3
CDR3 protein: VSSLGGGTDTQY

V gene: TRBV19
D gene: .
J gene: TRBJ1-5
CDR3 protein: ASSNQGNQPQH

V gene: TRBV6-2/TRBV6-3
D gene: TRBD2
J gene: TRBJ2-7
CDR3 protein: ASSYSTGLAGFYEQY

V gene: TRBV11-2
D gene: .
J gene: TRBJ1-6
CDR3 protein: ASSLDMRVTSPLH

V gene: TRBV12-3/TRBV12-4
D gene: TRBD1
J gene: TRBJ2-1
CDR3 protein: ASSGGQGTYNEQF

V gene: TRBV12-3/TRBV12-4
D gene: TRBD2
J gene: TRBJ2-7
CDR3 protein: ASSPRGGGISYEQY

V gene: TRBV19
D gene: .
J gene: TRBJ1-5
CDR3 protein: ASRVPGSSNQPQH

V gene: TRBV28
D gene: .
J gene: TRBJ1-5
CDR3 protein: ASSPDSNQPQH

V gene: TRBV11-3
D gene: TRBD2
J gene: TRBJ2-3
CDR3 protein: ASSSSLAGGLDTQY

V gene: TRBV6-2/TRBV6-3
D gene: .
J gene: TRBJ2-7
CDR3 protein: ASSYKGSGHEQY

V gene: TRBV10-1
D gene: .
J gene: TRBJ2-2
CDR3 protein: ASSEGVPGELF

V gene: TRBV28
D gene: .
J gene: TRBJ1-6
CDR3 protein: ASSFHKTGALNSPLH

V gene: TRBV24-1
D gene: .
J gene: TRBJ2-3
CDR3 protein: ATSDFRGRDTDTQY

V gene: TRBV18
D gene: TRBD1
J gene: TRBJ1-2
CDR3 protein: ASSGTGGRIGYT

V gene: TRBV20-1
D gene: TRBD1
J gene: TRBJ1-3
CDR3 protein: SAPPGTGGNTIY

V gene: TRBV24-1
D gene: .
J gene: TRBJ2-1
CDR3 protein: ATSDRRQGINEQF

V gene: TRBV5-1
D gene: .
J gene: TRBJ2-1
CDR3 protein: ASSLASIGSVNEQF

V gene: TRBV12-5
D gene: .
J gene: TRBJ2-2
CDR3 protein: ASGLGQNTGELF

V gene: TRBV20-1
D gene: .
J gene: TRBJ1-5
CDR3 protein: SAGRGGQPQH

V gene: TRBV7-3
D gene: .
J gene: TRBJ2-1
CDR3 protein: ASSPTGLYNEQF

V gene: TRBV19
D gene: TRBD2
J gene: TRBJ2-7
CDR3 protein: ASRGLAGGYEQY

V gene: TRBV2
D gene: .
J gene: TRBJ2-5
CDR3 protein: ASTEEQAAGETQY

V gene: TRBV7-2
D gene: .
J gene: TRBJ1-2
CDR3 protein: ASSLERVGYT